This T cell receptor beta chain was captured by sequencing in a study of PD-L1 blockade in urothelial cancer. Study-wide context: Counts from blood samples showed a median of 141,255 T cells.

Some clones are missing from TCRdb's copy, which holds only in-frame ones; the method was immunoSEQ multiplex PCR. The table records 30,000 to 40,000 clones, roughly 87% of them present only once. Looked up from germline, CDR1 is SGHVS and CDR2 is FQNEAQ. The CDR3 spans 14 residues. V lost 5 bases and J 3 bases, leaving 13 bases between the germline ends. The sample consisted of PBMCs, taken around atezolizumab (anti-PD-L1) treatment. This chain connects TRBV7-8 to TRBJ1-1; TRBD1 is a possible D gene (5 bases). The clonotype was recovered from a man in his sixties or seventies with urothelial cancer. The CDR3 sequence is CASSPPRGDTEAFF. The CDR3 coding sequence is TGTGCCAGCAGCCCCCCCCGGGGGGACACTGAAGCTTTCTTT.